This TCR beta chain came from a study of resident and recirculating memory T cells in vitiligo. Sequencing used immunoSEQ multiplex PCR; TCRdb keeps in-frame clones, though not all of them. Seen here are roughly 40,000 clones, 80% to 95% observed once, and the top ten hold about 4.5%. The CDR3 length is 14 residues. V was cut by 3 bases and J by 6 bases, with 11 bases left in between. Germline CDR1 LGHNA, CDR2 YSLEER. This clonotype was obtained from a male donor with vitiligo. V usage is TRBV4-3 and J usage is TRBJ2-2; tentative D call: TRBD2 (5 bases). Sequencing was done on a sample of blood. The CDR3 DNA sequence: TGCGCCAGCAGCCATTCGGGCGGGTCCGGGGAGCTGTTTTTT. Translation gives CASSHSGGSGELFF.